This TCR beta chain emerged from a study of blood T cell repertoires in COVID-19. The CDR3 is 17 amino acids. Trimming shortened V by 5 bases and J by 0 bases, and 14 bases separated the two germline ends. Germline loops: CDR1 MNHNY, CDR2 SVGAGI (reference sequence). In the original processing: The authors estimated nucleated cell counts from reference gene primer amplification. TCRdb keeps only in-frame clones here, not all; method: immunoSEQ multiplex PCR. V and J calls and clone size are as listed in that table; D and trimming were resolved from the DNA. The sample carries about 300,000 clones, just under 90% recorded once.

This chain joins TRBV6-6 and TRBJ1-6, with D possibly being TRBD1 (5 bases). The sequenced sample was peripheral blood. The receptor comes from a woman aged 45-65 years with COVID-19, enrolled during active disease. CDR3 sequence reads: CASSLGGESSYNSPLHF. The DNA of the CDR3 is TGTGCCAGCAGTCTCGGGGGAGAGAGCTCCTATAATTCACCCCTCCACTTT.